Described below is a single TCR beta chain sequence and its context. Germline CDR1 and CDR2: SGHRS and YFSETQ. J gave up 6 bases and V 4 bases, and 6 bases lay outside the gene matches. This CDR3 is built from 14 residues. The data derive from a study of blood T cell repertoires in COVID-19. Study-wide background: In each case, the material was cDNA or gDNA derived from T cells, B-cell-depleted T cells, or PBMCs.

Original analysis: Nucleated cell counts were estimated from reference gene primer amplification. This table comes from immunoSEQ multiplex PCR, and its TCRdb copy is limited to in-frame clones, with some not included. For V, J and clone size, that table is used; D and trimming come from the DNA. The sample carries tens of thousands of clones, almost 90% recorded once. The genes are TRBV5-1 and TRBJ2-1, with 8 positions matching TRBD2. Specimen: peripheral blood. This clonotype originated in a woman aged 70-85 years with active COVID-19. CDR3 region: CASSPGLGGNEQFF. CDR3 nucleotide sequence: TGCGCCAGCAGCCCGGGACTAGGGGGCAATGAGCAGTTCTTC.